The clone carrying this T cell receptor (beta chain) was counted once. The germline V gene encodes CDR1 LNHNV and CDR2 YYDKDF (reference sequence). The CDR3 covers 19 residues. J gave up 1 base and V 6 bases, and 17 bases lay outside the gene matches. TCRdb's copy holds only in-frame clones and misses some; the assay was immunoSEQ multiplex PCR. The sample carries about 56,000 clones, more than 90% recorded once. The record originates from a study of technical replicates of blood from a few donors. The chain has TRBV15 and TRBJ2-1; the match to TRBD1 covers 8 bases. The sequence was collected from a human donor in good health. Some clones in this sample may be carry-over from other donors' samples. Source material: PBMCs. The CDR3, as DNA: TGTGCCACCAGGGATGGACAGGGCATCTATTTTCGGTCCTACAATGAGCAGTTCTTC. This gives the protein CATRDGQGIYFRSYNEQFF. The full variable domain, completed using reference TRBV15 and TRBJ2-1, is DAMVIQNPRYQVTQFGKPVTLSCSQTLNHNVMYWYQQKSSQAPKLLFHYYDKDFNNEADTPDNFQSRRPNTSFCFLDIRSPGLGDTAMYLCATRDGQGIYFRSYNEQFFGPGTRLTVL.